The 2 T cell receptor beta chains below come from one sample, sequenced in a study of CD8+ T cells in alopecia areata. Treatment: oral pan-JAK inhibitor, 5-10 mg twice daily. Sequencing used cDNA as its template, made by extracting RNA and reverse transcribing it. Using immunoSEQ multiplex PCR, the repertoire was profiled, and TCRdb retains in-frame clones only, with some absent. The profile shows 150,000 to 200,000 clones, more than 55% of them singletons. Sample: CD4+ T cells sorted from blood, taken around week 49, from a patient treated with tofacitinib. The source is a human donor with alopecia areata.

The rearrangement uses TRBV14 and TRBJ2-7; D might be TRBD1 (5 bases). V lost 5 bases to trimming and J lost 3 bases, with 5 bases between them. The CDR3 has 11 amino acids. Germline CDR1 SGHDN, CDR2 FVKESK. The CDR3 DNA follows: TGTGCCAGCAGCACAGGCTACGAGCAGTACTTC. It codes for CASSTGYEQYF.

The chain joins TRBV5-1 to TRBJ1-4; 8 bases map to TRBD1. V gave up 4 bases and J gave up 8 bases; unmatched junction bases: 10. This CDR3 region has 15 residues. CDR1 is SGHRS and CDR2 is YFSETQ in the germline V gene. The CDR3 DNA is TGCGCCAGCAGCCCGGCGGACAGGGATGAAGAAAAACTGTTTTTT. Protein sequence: CASSPADRDEEKLFF.